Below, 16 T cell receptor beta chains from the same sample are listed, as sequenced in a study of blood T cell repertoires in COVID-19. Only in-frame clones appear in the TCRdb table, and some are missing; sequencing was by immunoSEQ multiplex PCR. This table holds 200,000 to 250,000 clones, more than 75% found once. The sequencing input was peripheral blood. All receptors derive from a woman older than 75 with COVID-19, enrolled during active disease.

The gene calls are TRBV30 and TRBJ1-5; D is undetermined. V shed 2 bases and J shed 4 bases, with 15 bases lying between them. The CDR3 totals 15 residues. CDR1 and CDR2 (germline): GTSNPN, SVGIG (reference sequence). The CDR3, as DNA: TGTGCCTGGAGTCGGCGAGACAAGGCAAATCAGCCCCAGCATTTT. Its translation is CAWSRRDKANQPQHF.

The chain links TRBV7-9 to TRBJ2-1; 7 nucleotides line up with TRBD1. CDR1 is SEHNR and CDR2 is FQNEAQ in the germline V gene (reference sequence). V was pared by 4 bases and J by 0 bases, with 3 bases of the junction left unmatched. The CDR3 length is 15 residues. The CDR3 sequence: CASSSWDSSYNEQFF. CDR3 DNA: TGTGCCAGCAGCTCGTGGGACAGCTCCTACAATGAGCAGTTCTTC.

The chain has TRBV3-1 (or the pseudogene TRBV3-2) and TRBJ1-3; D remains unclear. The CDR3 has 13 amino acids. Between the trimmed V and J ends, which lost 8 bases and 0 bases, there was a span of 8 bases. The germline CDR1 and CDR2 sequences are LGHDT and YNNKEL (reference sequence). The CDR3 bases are TGTGCCAGCGGTCGGGACTCTGGAAACACCATATATTTT. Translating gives CASGRDSGNTIYF.

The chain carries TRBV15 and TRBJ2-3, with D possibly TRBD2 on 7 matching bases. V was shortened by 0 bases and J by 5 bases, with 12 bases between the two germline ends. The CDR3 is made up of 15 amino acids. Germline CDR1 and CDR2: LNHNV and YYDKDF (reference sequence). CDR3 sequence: CATSRDGGAVDTQYF. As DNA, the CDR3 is TGTGCCACCAGCAGAGATGGGGGGGCTGTAGATACGCAGTATTTT. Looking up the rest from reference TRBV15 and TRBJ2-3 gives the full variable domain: DAMVIQNPRYQVTQFGKPVTLSCSQTLNHNVMYWYQQKSSQAPKLLFHYYDKDFNNEADTPDNFQSRRPNTSFCFLDIRSPGLGDTAMYLCATSRDGGAVDTQYFGPGTRLTVL.

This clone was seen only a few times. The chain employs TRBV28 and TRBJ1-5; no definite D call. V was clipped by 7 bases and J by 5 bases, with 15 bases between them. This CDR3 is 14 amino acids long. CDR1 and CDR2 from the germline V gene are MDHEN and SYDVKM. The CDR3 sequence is CASNWAERHQPQHF. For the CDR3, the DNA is TGTGCCAGCAACTGGGCCGAACGGCATCAGCCCCAGCATTTT.

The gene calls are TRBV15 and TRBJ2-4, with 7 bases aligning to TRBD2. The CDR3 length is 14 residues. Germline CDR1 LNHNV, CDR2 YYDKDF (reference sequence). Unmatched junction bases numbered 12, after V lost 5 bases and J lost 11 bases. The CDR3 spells CATSGGPRDYLQYF. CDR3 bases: TGTGCCACCAGCGGAGGTCCCCGGGACTATCTTCAGTACTTC.

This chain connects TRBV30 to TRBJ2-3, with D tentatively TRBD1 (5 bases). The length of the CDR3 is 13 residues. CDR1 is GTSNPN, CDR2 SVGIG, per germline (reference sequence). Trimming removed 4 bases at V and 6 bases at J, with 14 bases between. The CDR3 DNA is TGTGCCTGGACCCTGGGGCCGAGGGATACGCAGTATTTT. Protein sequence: CAWTLGPRDTQYF.

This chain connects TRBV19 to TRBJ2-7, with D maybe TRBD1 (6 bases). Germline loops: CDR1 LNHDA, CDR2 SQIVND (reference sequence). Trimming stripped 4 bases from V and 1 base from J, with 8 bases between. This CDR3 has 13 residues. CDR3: CASSNRVSYEQYF. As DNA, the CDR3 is TGTGCCAGTAGTAACAGGGTATCCTACGAGCAGTACTTC.

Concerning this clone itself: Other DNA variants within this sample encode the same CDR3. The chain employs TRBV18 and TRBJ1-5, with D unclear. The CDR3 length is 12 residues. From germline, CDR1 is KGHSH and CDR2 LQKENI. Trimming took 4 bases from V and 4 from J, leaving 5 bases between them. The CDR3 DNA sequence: TGTGCCAGCTCACTACAGAATCAGCCCCAGCATTTT. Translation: CASSLQNQPQHF.

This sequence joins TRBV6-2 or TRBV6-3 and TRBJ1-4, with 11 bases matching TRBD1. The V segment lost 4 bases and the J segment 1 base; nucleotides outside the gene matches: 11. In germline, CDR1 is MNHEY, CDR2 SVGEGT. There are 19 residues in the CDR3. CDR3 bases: TGTGCCAGCAGTTCCAACCGGGACAGGGGGTGGTTAACTAATGAAAAACTGTTTTTT. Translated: CASSSNRDRGWLTNEKLFF.

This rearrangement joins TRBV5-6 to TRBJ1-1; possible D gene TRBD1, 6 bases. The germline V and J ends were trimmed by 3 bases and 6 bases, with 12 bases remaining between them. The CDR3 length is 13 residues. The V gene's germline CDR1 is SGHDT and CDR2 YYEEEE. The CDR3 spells CASSYDRYAEAFF. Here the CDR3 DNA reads TGTGCCAGCAGCTACGACAGGTATGCTGAAGCTTTCTTT.

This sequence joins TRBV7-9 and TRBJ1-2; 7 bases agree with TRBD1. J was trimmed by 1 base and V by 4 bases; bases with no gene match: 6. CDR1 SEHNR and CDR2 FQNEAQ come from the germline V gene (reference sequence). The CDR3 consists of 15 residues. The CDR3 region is CASSWTGPINYGYTF. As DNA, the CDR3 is TGTGCCAGCAGCTGGACAGGCCCAATTAACTATGGCTACACCTTC.

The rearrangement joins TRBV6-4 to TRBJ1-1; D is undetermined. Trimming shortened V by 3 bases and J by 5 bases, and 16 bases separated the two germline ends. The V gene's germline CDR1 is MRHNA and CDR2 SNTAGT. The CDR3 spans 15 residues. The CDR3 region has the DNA TGTGCCAGCAGTGATACGGTCTACGGGAGTACTGAAGCTTTCTTT. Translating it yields CASSDTVYGSTEAFF.

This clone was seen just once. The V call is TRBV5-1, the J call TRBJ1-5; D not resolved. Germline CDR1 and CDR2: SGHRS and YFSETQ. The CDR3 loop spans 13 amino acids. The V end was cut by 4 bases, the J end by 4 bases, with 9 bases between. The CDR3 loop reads CASSLDGNQPQHF. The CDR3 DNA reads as TGCGCCAGCAGCCTCGACGGGAATCAGCCCCAGCATTTT.

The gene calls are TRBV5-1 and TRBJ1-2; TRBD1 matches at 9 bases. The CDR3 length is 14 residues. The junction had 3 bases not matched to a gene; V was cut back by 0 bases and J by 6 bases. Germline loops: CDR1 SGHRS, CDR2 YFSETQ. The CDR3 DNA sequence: TGCGCCAGCAGCTTGGTACAGGGGGCCGATGGCTACACCTTC. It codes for CASSLVQGADGYTF.

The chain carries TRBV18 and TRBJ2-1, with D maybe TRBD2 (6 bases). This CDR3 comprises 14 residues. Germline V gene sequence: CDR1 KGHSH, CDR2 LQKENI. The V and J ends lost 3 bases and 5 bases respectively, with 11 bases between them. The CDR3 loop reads CASSPTGLNNEQFF. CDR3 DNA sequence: TGTGCCAGCTCACCCACGGGACTCAACAATGAGCAGTTCTTC.